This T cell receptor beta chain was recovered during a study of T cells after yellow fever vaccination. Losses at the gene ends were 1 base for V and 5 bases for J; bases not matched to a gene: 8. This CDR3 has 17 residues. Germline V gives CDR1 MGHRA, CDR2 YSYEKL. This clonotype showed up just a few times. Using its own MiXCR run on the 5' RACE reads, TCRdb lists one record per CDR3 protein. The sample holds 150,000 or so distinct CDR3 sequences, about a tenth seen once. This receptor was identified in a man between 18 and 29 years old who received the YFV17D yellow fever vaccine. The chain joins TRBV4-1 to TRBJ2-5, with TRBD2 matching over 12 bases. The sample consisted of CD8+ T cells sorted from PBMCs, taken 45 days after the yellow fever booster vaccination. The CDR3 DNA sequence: TGCGCCAGCAGCCAAGTTCTACTAGCGGGGGGATTCGAGACCCAGTACTTC. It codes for CASSQVLLAGGFETQYF.